This T cell receptor beta chain was captured by sequencing in a study of radiotherapy plus CTLA-4 blockade in lung cancer. Repertoires were generated with immunoSEQ multiplex PCR, while TCRdb's copy carries only in-frame clones and drops some. There are around 40,000 clones in the sample; more than 80% occur only once, and about 5.3% lies in the top ten. This clone was observed once. The antigen remains undetermined. Those with chemo-refractory metastatic non-small-cell lung cancer were treated with focal radiation combined with CTLA-4 blockade using ipilimumab. Whole-study results and caveats: Expansion in blood of tumor-derived TCR clones was seen after radiotherapy plus ipilimumab.

The CDR3 length is 15 residues. Per the germline V gene, CDR1 is SNHLY and CDR2 is FYNNEI. The V and J ends lost 0 bases and 6 bases respectively, with 15 bases between them. V gene TRBV2 combines with J gene TRBJ2-7, with a tentative D call TRBD2 (8 bases). The sequencing here drew on peripheral blood, taken from a patient treated with radiotherapy plus ipilimumab. The sequence came from a human donor with non-small cell lung cancer who had stable disease on radiotherapy plus ipilimumab. The CDR3 protein is CASSEAGLGGSEQYF. The CDR3 DNA reads TGTGCCAGCAGTGAAGCGGGACTAGGGGGCTCCGAGCAGTACTTC.